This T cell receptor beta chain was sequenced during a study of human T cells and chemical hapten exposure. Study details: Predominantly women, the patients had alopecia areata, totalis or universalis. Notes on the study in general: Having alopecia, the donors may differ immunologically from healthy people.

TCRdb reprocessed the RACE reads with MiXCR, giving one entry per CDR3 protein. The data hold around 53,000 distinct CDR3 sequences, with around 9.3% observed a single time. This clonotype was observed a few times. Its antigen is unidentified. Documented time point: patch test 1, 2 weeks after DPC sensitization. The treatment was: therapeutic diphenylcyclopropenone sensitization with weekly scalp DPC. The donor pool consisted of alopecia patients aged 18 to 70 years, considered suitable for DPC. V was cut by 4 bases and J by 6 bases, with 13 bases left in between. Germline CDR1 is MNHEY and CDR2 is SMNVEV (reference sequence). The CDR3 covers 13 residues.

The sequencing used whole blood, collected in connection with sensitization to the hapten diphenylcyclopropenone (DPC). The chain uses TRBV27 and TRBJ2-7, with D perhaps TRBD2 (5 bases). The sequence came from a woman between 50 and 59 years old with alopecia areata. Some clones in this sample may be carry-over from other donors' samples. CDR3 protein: CASSSPRGSEQYF. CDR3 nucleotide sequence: TGTGCCAGCAGTTCCCCCCGGGGATCCGAGCAGTACTTC.